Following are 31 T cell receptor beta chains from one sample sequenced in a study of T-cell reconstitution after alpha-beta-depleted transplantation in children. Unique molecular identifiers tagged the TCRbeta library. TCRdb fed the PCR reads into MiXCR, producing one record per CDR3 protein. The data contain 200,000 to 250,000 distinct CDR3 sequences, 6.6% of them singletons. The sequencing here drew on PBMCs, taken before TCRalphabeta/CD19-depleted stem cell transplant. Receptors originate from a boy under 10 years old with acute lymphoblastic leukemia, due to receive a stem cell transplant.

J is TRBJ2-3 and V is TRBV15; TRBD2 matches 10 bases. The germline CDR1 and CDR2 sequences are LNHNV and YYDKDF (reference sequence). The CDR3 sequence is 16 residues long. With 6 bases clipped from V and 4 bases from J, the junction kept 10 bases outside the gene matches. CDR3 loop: CATRAQLAGFADTQYF. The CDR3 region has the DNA TGTGCCACCAGAGCCCAACTAGCGGGGTTCGCAGATACGCAGTATTTT.

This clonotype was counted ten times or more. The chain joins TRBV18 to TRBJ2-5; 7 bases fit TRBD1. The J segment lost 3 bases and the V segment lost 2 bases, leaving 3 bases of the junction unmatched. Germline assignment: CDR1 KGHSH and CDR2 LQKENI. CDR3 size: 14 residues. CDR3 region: CASSPGTGEETQYF. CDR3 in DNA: TGTGCCAGCTCACCAGGCACAGGGGAAGAGACCCAGTACTTC.

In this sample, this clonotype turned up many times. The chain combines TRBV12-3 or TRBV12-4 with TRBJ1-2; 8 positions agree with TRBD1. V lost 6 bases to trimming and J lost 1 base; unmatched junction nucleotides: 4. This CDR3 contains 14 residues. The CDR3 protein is CASSAGGGNYGYTF. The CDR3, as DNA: TGTGCCAGCAGCGCAGGGGGCGGTAACTATGGCTACACCTTC.

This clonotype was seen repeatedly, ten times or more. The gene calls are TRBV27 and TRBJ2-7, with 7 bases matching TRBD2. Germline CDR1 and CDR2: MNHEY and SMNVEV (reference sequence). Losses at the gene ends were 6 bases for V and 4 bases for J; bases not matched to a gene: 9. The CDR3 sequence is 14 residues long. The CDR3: CASSPESGIYEQYF. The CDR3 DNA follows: TGTGCCAGCAGCCCCGAAAGCGGGATTTACGAGCAGTACTTC.

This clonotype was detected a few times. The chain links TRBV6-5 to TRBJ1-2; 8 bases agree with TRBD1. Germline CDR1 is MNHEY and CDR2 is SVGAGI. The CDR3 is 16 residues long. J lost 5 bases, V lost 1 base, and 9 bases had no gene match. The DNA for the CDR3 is TGTGCCAGCAGTTACTTATTAGGACAGGGCGGGTATGGCTACACCTTC. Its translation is CASSYLLGQGGYGYTF.

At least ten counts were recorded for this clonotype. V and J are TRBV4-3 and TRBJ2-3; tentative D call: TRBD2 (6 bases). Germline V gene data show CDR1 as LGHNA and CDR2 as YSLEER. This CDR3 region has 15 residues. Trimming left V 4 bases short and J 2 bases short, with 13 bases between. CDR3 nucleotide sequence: TGCGCCAGCAGCCTGGGGGAGGTAAACACAGATACGCAGTATTTT. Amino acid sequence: CASSLGEVNTDTQYF.

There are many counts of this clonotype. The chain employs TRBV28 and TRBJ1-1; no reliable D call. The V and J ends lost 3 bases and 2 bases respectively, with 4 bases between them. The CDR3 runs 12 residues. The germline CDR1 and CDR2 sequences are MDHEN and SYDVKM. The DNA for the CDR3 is TGTGCCAGCAGTTTGACAAACACTGAAGCTTTCTTT. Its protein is CASSLTNTEAFF.

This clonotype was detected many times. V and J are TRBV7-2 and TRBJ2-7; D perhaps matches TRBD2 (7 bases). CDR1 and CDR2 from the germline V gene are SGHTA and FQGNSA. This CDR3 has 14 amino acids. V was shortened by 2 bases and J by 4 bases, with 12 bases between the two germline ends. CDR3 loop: CASSLRGAPYEQYF. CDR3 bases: TGTGCCAGCAGCTTACGGGGGGCCCCATACGAGCAGTACTTC.

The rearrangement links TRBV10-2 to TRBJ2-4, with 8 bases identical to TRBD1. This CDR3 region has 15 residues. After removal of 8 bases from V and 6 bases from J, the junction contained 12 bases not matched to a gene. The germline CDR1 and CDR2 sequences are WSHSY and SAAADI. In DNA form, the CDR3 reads TGCGCCAGCTCAAGAACTGAGGACAGGGCAAACATTCAGTACTTC. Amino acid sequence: CASSRTEDRANIQYF.

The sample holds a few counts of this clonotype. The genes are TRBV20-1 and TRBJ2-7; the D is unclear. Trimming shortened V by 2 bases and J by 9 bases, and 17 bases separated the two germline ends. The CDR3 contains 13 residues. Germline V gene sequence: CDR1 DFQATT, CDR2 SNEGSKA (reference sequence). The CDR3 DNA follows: TGCAGTGCTAGATCAGGAATAGTTAGAGGGCAGTACTTC. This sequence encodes CSARSGIVRGQYF.

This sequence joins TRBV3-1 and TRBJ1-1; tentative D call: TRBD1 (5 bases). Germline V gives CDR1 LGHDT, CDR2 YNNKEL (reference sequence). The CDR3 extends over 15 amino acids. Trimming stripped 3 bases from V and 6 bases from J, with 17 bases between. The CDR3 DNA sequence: TGTGCCAGCAGCCAGTCCGGGACTCGGAGCGCTGAAGCTTTCTTT. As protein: CASSQSGTRSAEAFF.

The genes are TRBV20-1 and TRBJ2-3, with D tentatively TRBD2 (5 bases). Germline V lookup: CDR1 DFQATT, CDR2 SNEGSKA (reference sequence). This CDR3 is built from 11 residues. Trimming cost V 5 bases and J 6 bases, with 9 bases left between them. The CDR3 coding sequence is TGCAGTGCTCGGACTGTGGATACGCAGTATTTT. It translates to CSARTVDTQYF.

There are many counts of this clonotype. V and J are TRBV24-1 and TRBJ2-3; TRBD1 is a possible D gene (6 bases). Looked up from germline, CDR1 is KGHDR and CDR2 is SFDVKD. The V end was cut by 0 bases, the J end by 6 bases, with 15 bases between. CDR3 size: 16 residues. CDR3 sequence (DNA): TGTGCCACCAGTGATTTGCACGGGCAGGGGTCGGATACGCAGTATTTT. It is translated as CATSDLHGQGSDTQYF.

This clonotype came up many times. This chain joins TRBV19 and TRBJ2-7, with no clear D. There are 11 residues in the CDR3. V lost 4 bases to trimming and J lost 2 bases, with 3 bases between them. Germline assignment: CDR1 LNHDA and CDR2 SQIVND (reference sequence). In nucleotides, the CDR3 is TGTGCCAGTAGTAACACCTACGAGCAGTACTTC. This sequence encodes CASSNTYEQYF.

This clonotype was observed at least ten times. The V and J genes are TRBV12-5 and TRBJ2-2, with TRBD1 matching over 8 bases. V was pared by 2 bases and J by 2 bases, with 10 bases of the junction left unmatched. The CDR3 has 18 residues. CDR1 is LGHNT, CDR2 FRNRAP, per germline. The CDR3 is CASGLILRTGTNTGELFF. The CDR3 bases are TGTGCTAGTGGTTTGATACTAAGGACAGGGACAAACACCGGGGAGCTGTTTTTT.

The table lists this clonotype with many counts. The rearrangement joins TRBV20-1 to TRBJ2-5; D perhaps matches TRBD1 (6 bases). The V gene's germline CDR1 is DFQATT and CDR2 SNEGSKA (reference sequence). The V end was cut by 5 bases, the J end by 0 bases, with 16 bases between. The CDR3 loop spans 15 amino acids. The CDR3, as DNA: TGCAGTGCTCCCCTGGGGGCCTACTACCAAGAGACCCAGTACTTC. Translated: CSAPLGAYYQETQYF.

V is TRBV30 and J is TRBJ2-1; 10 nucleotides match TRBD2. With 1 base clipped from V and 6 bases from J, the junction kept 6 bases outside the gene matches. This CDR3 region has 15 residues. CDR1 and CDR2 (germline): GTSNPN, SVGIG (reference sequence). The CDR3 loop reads CAWSGVAGGCNEQFF. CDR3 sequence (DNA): TGTGCCTGGAGTGGCGTAGCGGGGGGCTGCAATGAGCAGTTCTTC.

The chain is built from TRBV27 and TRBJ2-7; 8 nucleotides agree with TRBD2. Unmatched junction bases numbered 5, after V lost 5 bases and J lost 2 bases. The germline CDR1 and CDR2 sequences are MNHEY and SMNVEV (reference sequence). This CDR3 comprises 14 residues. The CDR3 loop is CASSPGGETYEQYF. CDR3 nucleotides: TGTGCCAGCAGTCCGGGGGGGGAGACCTACGAGCAGTACTTC.

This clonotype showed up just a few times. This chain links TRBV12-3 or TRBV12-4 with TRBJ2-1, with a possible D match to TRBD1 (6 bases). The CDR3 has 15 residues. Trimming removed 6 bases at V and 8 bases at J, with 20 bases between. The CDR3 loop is CASRGTHQTLDEQFF. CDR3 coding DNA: TGTGCCAGCAGGGGGACACACCAGACGTTGGATGAGCAGTTCTTC.

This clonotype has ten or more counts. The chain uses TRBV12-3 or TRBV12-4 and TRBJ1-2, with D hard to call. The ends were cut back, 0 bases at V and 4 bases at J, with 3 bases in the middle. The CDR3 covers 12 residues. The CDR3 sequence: CASSLASYGYTF. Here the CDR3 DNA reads TGTGCCAGCAGTTTAGCGAGCTATGGCTACACCTTC.

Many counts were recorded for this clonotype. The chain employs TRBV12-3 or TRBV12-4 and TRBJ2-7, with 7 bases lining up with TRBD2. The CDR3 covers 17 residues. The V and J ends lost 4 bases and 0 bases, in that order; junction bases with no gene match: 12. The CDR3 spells CASSSRVGGGPSYEQYF. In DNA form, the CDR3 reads TGTGCCAGCAGTTCCCGGGTGGGGGGGGGACCCTCCTACGAGCAGTACTTC.

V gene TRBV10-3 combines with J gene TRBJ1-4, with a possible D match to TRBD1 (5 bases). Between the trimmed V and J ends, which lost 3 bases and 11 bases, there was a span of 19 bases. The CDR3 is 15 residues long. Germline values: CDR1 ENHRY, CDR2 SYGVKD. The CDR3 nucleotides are TGTGCCATCAGTGATATTTCTCCAACCGGGGGGAAACTGTTTTTT. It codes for CAISDISPTGGKLFF.

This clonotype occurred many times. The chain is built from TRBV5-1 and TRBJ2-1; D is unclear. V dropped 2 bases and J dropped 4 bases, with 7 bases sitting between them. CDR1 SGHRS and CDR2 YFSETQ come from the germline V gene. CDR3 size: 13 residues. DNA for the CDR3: TGCGCCAGCAGCTTCGAGCTTTACAATGAGCAGTTCTTC. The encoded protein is CASSFELYNEQFF.

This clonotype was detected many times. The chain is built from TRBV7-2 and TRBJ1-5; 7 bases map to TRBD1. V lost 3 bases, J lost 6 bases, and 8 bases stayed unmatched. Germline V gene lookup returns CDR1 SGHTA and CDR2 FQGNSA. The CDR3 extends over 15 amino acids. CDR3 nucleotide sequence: TGTGCCAGCAGCTTCTCCAGGGGGAAAGGTCAGCCCCAGCATTTT. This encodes CASSFSRGKGQPQHF.

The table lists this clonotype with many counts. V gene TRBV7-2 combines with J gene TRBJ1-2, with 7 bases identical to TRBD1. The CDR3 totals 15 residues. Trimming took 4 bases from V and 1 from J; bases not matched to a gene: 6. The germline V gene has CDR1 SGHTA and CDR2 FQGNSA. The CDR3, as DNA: TGTGCCAGCAGCTCCCGACAGGGCGATAACTATGGCTACACCTTC. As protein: CASSSRQGDNYGYTF.

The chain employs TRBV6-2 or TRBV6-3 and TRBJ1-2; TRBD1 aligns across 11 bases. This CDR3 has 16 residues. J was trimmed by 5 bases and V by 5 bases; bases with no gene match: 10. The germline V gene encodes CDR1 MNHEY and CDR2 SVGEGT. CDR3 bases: TGTGCCAGCAGTGACCCATTCGGACAGGGGGCATATGGCTACACCTTC. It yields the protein CASSDPFGQGAYGYTF.

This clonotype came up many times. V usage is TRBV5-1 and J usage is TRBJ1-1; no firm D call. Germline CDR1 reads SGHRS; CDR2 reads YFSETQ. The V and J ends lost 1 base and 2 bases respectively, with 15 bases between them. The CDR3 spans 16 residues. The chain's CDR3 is CASSLKPVKPNTEAFF. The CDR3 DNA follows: TGCGCCAGCAGCTTGAAACCCGTCAAGCCAAACACTGAAGCTTTCTTT.

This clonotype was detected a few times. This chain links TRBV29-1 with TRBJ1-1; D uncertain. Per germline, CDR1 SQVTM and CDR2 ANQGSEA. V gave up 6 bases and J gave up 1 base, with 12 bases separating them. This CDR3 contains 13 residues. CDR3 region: CSVRRDKNTEAFF. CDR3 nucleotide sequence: TGCAGCGTCAGGAGAGACAAGAACACTGAAGCTTTCTTT. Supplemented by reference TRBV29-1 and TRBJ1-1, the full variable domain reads SAVISQKPSRDICQRGTSLTIQCQVDSQVTMMFWYRQQPGQSLTLIATANQGSEATYESGFVIDKFPISRPNLTFSTLTVSNMSPEDSSIYLCSVRRDKNTEAFFGQGTRLTVV.

The CDR3 bases are TGTGCCAGCAGTGAACAGGCGCTCGGTACGCAGTATTTT. Translated: CASSEQALGTQYF. The genes are TRBV2 and TRBJ2-3; D remains unclear. Trimming pared 2 bases from V and 8 bases from J, leaving 11 bases between. From germline, CDR1 is SNHLY and CDR2 FYNNEI. CDR3 length: 13 amino acids. Using reference TRBV2 and TRBJ2-3 for the parts outside the CDR3, the full variable domain is EPEVTQTPSHQVTQMGQEVILRCVPISNHLYFYWYRQILGQKVEFLVSFYNNEISEKSEIFDDQFSVERPDGSNFTLKIRSTKLEDSAMYFCASSEQALGTQYFGPGTRLTVL.

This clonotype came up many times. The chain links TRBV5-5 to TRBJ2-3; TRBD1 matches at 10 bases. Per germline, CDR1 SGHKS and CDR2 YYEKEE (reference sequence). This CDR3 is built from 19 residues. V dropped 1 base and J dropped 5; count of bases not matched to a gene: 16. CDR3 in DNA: TGTGCCAGCAGCTTGCGCCAAGGAGGGCGACAGGGGGCTAGAGATACGCAGTATTTT. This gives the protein CASSLRQGGRQGARDTQYF.

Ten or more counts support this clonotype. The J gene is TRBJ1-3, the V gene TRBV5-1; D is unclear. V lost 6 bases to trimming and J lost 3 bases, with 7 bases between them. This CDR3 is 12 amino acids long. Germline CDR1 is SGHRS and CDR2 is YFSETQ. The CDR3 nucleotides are TGCGCCAGCACCTTCGATGGAAACACCATATATTTT. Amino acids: CASTFDGNTIYF.